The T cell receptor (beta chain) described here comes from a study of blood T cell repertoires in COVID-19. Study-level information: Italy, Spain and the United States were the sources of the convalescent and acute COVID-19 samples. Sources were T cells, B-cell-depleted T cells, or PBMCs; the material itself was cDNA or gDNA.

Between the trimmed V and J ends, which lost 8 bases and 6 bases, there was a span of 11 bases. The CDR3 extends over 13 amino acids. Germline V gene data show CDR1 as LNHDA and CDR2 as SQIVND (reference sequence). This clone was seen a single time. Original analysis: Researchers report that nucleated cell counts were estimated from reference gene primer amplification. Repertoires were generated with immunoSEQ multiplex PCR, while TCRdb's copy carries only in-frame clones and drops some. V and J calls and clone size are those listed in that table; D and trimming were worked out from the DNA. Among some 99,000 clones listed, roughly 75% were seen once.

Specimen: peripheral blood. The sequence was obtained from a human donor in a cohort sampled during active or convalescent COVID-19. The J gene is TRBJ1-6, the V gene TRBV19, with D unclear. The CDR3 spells CASVAGPNSPLHF. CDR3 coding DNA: TGTGCCAGTGTCGCGGGTCCTAATTCACCCCTCCACTTT.